The following is a T cell receptor beta chain sequence with its context. What it binds is not known. Per germline, CDR1 GTSNPN and CDR2 SVGIG (reference sequence). Trimming pared 2 bases from V and 1 base from J, leaving 9 bases between. This CDR3 comprises 15 residues. The data are from a study of CD8+ T cells in alopecia areata. Study results and limitations: Scalp clonality and expanded CD8+ clones among the top 100 showed significant decreases with tofacitinib.

Reverse transcription of extracted RNA yielded cDNA, which provided the sequencing template. Libraries were prepared by immunoSEQ multiplex PCR; TCRdb keeps only in-frame clonotypes and omits some of them. The sample yields about 120,000 clones, 50% to 55% seen once. Treatment noted: oral pan-JAK inhibitor, 5-10 mg twice daily. This sequence was found in a human donor with alopecia areata. Sequencing was performed on CD4+ T cells sorted from blood, taken at week 4, from a patient treated with tofacitinib. J is TRBJ2-6 and V is TRBV30, with D possibly matching TRBD1 (5 bases). The CDR3: CAWSKPGSGANVLTF. As DNA, the CDR3 is TGTGCCTGGAGTAAGCCAGGGTCTGGGGCCAACGTCCTGACTTTC.